The 16 T cell receptor beta chains listed next were all sequenced from one sample in a study of T cell responses to AZD1222 COVID-19 vaccine. Generated by immunoSEQ multiplex PCR, the TCRdb table keeps only in-frame clones and is missing some. The table includes 95,000 to 100,000 clones, 70% to 90% detected once. The sample in question was peripheral blood, obtained 28 days after the second AZD1222 dose. These receptors were obtained from an adult who received the AZD1222 COVID-19 vaccine.

The chain combines TRBV10-3 with TRBJ1-2; TRBD1 matches at 9 bases. CDR3 size: 13 residues. V gave up 7 bases and J gave up 8 bases; unmatched junction bases: 8. Germline CDR1 reads ENHRY; CDR2 reads SYGVKD. CDR3 protein: CAITPRQGVGYTF. In DNA, the CDR3 is TGTGCCATCACGCCCCGACAGGGGGTAGGCTACACCTTC.

The sample holds a few counts of this clone. The chain carries TRBV27 and TRBJ1-2; 7 bases map to TRBD1. Per germline, CDR1 MNHEY and CDR2 SMNVEV (reference sequence). V trimming: 4 bases; J trimming: 7 bases; junction bases outside the gene matches: 6. The CDR3 loop spans 13 amino acids. CDR3 nucleotides: TGTGCCAGCAGTTCACAGGGGTTCGCTGGCTACACCTTC. It is translated as CASSSQGFAGYTF.

The CDR3 protein is CASSLGPSGRSSYNEQFF. The CDR3 DNA follows: TGCGCCAGCAGCTTGGGACCTAGCGGGAGGAGCTCCTACAATGAGCAGTTCTTC. The chain joins TRBV5-1 to TRBJ2-1; 11 bases match TRBD2. Germline values: CDR1 SGHRS, CDR2 YFSETQ. With V trimmed by 0 bases and J by 0 bases, 5 bases remained unmatched. This CDR3 contains 18 residues.

This clone occurred once. This rearrangement joins TRBV27 to TRBJ2-5; D uncertain. The length of the CDR3 is 15 residues. CDR1 is MNHEY, CDR2 SMNVEV, per germline (reference sequence). The V and J ends lost 4 bases and 1 base respectively, with 13 bases between them. In nucleotides, the CDR3 is TGTGCCAGCAGTTCCCCAGGAAGGCCCCAAGAGACCCAGTACTTC. Translation gives CASSSPGRPQETQYF.

V usage is TRBV11-2 and J usage is TRBJ1-2; 9 nucleotides match TRBD1. Germline V lookup: CDR1 SGHAT, CDR2 FQNNGV. CDR3 length equals 16 residues. Trimming at V came to 5 bases and at J to 6 bases, leaving 13 bases not matched to a gene. CDR3 residues: CASSSNRGRSYHGYTF. The CDR3, as DNA: TGTGCCAGCAGCAGTAACAGGGGGCGATCCTATCATGGCTACACCTTC.

This chain links TRBV2 with TRBJ1-1; D is uncertain. With 0 bases removed from V and 1 base from J, the gap between germline ends came to 9 bases. This CDR3 spans 15 amino acids. The germline V gene encodes CDR1 SNHLY and CDR2 FYNNEI. The CDR3 sequence is CASSEALGRNTEAFF. In DNA, the CDR3 is TGTGCCAGCAGTGAAGCGCTGGGCAGGAACACTGAAGCTTTCTTT.

For this clone: One end of the junction varies from germline; a read error may be responsible. V usage is TRBV11-2 and J usage is TRBJ1-2; 7 bases match TRBD1. Germline V gene data show CDR1 as SGHAT and CDR2 as FQNNGV. The CDR3 is 12 residues long. The CDR3 coding sequence is TGTGCCAGCAGCCCAGGGGGAGGGGAAACCCACTTC. Its protein product is CASSPGGGETHF.

V gene TRBV6-5 combines with J gene TRBJ1-2, with TRBD1 matching over 8 bases. CDR3 length equals 14 residues. After removal of 6 bases from V and 2 bases from J, the junction contained 5 bases not matched to a gene. The germline V gene encodes CDR1 MNHEY and CDR2 SVGAGI. The chain's CDR3 is CASRGDRPNYGYTF. The CDR3 bases are TGTGCCAGCAGGGGGGACAGGCCAAACTATGGCTACACCTTC.

V usage is TRBV9 and J usage is TRBJ1-2; 7 bases line up with TRBD1. Germline CDR1 SGDLS, CDR2 YYNGEE. CDR3 length: 15 amino acids. With 3 bases clipped from V and 3 bases from J, the junction kept 8 bases outside the gene matches. The CDR3 sequence is CASSAHRGKHYGYTF. CDR3 DNA sequence: TGTGCCAGCAGCGCCCACAGGGGCAAGCACTATGGCTACACCTTC.

The chain uses TRBV6-5 and TRBJ1-6; TRBD1 matches 8 bases. Germline-derived CDR1 and CDR2 are MNHEY and SVGAGI. J lost 7 bases, V lost 5 bases, and 4 bases had no gene match. This CDR3 spans 14 amino acids. The CDR3 DNA reads TGTGCCAGCAGTCGGGACAGGTCAAATTCACCCCTCCACTTT. Translating gives CASSRDRSNSPLHF.

This sequence joins TRBV10-3 and TRBJ1-1; the D is unclear. The ends were cut back, 6 bases at V and 0 bases at J, with 8 bases in the middle. CDR1 ENHRY and CDR2 SYGVKD come from the germline V gene. This CDR3 region has 13 residues. The CDR3 loop reads CAIRVTVNTEAFF. CDR3 nucleotides: TGTGCCATCAGAGTCACAGTGAACACTGAAGCTTTCTTT.

The chain joins TRBV7-2 to TRBJ2-1; no definite D call. The CDR3 totals 13 residues. V was shortened by 1 base and J by 5 bases, with 6 bases between the two germline ends. The V gene's germline CDR1 is SGHTA and CDR2 FQGNSA. CDR3 amino acids: CASSLGQNNEQFF. CDR3 nucleotides: TGTGCCAGCAGCTTAGGGCAGAACAATGAGCAGTTCTTC.

This clone was seen a handful of times. The chain joins TRBV5-1 to TRBJ1-1; a possible D gene is TRBD1 (5 bases). CDR3 size: 15 residues. CDR1 is SGHRS and CDR2 is YFSETQ in the germline V gene. Trimming cost V 0 bases and J 3 bases, with 12 bases left between them. CDR3 loop: CASSLVAGRDTEAFF. Here the CDR3 DNA reads TGCGCCAGCAGCTTGGTAGCAGGGAGGGACACTGAAGCTTTCTTT.

This sequence joins TRBV10-3 and TRBJ2-7, with 8 nucleotides matching TRBD1. The junction had 6 bases not matched to a gene; V was cut back by 6 bases and J by 5 bases. CDR3 length equals 13 residues. The germline V gene has CDR1 ENHRY and CDR2 SYGVKD. CDR3 residues: CAISRQGRHEQYF. CDR3 DNA: TGTGCCATCAGCAGACAGGGGCGTCACGAGCAGTACTTC.

This chain joins TRBV13 and TRBJ2-7; 9 nucleotides match TRBD1. The CDR3 runs 14 residues. Germline CDR1 and CDR2: PRHDT and FYEKMQ (reference sequence). With V trimmed by 5 bases and J by 7 bases, 9 bases remained unmatched. The CDR3 region is CASSPPDRGWEQYF. In DNA, the CDR3 is TGTGCCAGCAGCCCCCCGGACAGGGGTTGGGAGCAGTACTTC. Supplemented by reference TRBV13 and TRBJ2-7, the full variable domain reads AAGVIQSPRHLIKEKRETATLKCYPIPRHDTVYWYQQGPGQDPQFLISFYEKMQSDKGSIPDRFSAQQFSDYHSELNMSSLELGDSALYFCASSPPDRGWEQYFGPGTRLTVT.

Of note for this clone: This CDR3 is also generated by other DNA sequences in the sample. This rearrangement joins TRBV3-1 (or the pseudogene TRBV3-2) to TRBJ2-1; D is undetermined. Germline V CDR1 and CDR2: LGHDT, YNNKEL (reference sequence). The CDR3 sequence is 15 residues long. V was pared by 0 bases and J by 1 base, with 7 bases between. CDR3 protein: CASSQEWGSYNEQFF. The DNA for the CDR3 is TGTGCCAGCAGCCAAGAATGGGGTTCCTACAATGAGCAGTTCTTC.